This entry lists 21 T cell receptor beta chains sequenced from one sample in a study of graft-versus-host responses after intestinal transplantation (dated by TCRdb to the early 2020s). Their specific antigens are unknown. Library preparation used the immunoSEQ multiplex PCR assay. TCRdb retrieved this table from immuneACCESS and kept in-frame rearrangements only. Not all clones are present; in checked studies, unresolved V genes account for under half, and no reason is known for the remainder. The sample includes 90,000 to 150,000 clones, with roughly 95% observed a single time. Of the sample, over 2.5% falls within the top ten clones. Interpreted using the paper, the time point label stands for: cells obtained before transplantation from donor or recipient. The sequencing used unstimulated CD8+ T cells sorted from spleen or lymph node cells, collected before intestinal transplant. Receptors were obtained from a human donor who received an intestinal transplant.

This clone occurred once. The V gene is TRBV5-4, the J gene TRBJ2-5, with TRBD2 matching over 7 bases. There are 15 residues in the CDR3. Germline CDR1 is SGHNT and CDR2 is YYREEE (reference sequence). J gave up 5 bases and V 2 bases, and 9 bases lay outside the gene matches. DNA of the CDR3: TGTGCCAGCAGCTTCCCGGGGAGGGGAGGGGAGACCCAGTACTTC. Amino acid sequence: CASSFPGRGGETQYF.

The CDR3 loop reads CASSLVYPTYNEQFF. Written as DNA, the CDR3 is TGCGCCAGCAGCCTGGTATACCCTACCTACAATGAGCAGTTCTTC. V usage is TRBV5-1 and J usage is TRBJ2-1, with no clear D. Trimming took off 4 bases at V and 2 bases at J, with 13 bases between the two ends. CDR3 length equals 15 residues. The germline gives CDR1 SGHRS, CDR2 YFSETQ.

This chain uses TRBV5-8 with TRBJ1-2, with D perhaps TRBD1 (6 bases). The CDR3 runs to 17 residues. The germline V gene encodes CDR1 SGHTS and CDR2 YDEGEE. V was shortened by 0 bases and J by 8 bases, with 23 bases between the two germline ends. The CDR3 region is CASSLVGLRPGAKGYTF. Here the CDR3 DNA reads TGTGCCAGCAGCTTGGTTGGTCTCCGGCCGGGGGCAAAGGGCTACACCTTC.

This clone was recorded once. V and J are TRBV9 and TRBJ2-3; D not resolved. The CDR3 has 12 residues. Germline CDR1 SGDLS, CDR2 YYNGEE. The V end was cut by 4 bases, the J end by 6 bases, with 9 bases between. DNA for the CDR3: TGTGCCAGCAGCTCCTTCCCGGATACGCAGTATTTT. It translates to CASSSFPDTQYF.

The rearrangement links TRBV4-3 to TRBJ2-6, with D unresolved. Germline V lookup: CDR1 LGHNA, CDR2 YSLEER. The V and J ends lost 3 bases and 1 base respectively, with 13 bases between them. The CDR3 totals 17 residues. In DNA, the CDR3 is TGCGCCAGCAGCCACTTCCCTCGGGTTTCTGGGGCCAACGTCCTGACTTTC. Its protein is CASSHFPRVSGANVLTF.

This clone was counted between two and nine times. CDR3 loop: CASSFTSGRAHEQFF. The CDR3 DNA reads TGTGCCAGCAGCTTTACTAGCGGGAGGGCCCATGAGCAGTTCTTC. The chain is built from TRBV9 and TRBJ2-1; 13 bases match TRBD2. V was pared by 4 bases and J by 8 bases, with 6 bases of the junction left unmatched. Germline V lookup: CDR1 SGDLS, CDR2 YYNGEE. The CDR3 length is 15 residues.

This rearrangement joins TRBV5-4 to TRBJ2-7; a weak D match, TRBD1 (6 bases). From germline, CDR1 is SGHNT and CDR2 YYREEE (reference sequence). The CDR3 extends over 15 amino acids. The V end was cut by 2 bases, the J end by 3 bases, with 15 bases between. The CDR3 is CASSFTRDTRYEQYF. In nucleotides, the CDR3 is TGTGCCAGCAGCTTCACCCGGGACACGCGCTACGAGCAGTACTTC.

In its sample, this clone was seen once. The chain uses TRBV7-8 and TRBJ2-7; 8 bases fit TRBD1. CDR1 and CDR2 from the germline V gene are SGHVS and FQNEAQ. Trimming at V came to 1 base and at J to 1 base, leaving 6 bases not matched to a gene. This CDR3 has 16 amino acids. CDR3 DNA sequence: TGTGCCAGCAGCTTAGTGGAAGGACAGGGATCCTACGAGCAGTACTTC. Residues: CASSLVEGQGSYEQYF.

This clone was observed once. The V call is TRBV4-1, the J call TRBJ2-6; D may be TRBD1 (5 bases). The germline gives CDR1 MGHRA, CDR2 YSYEKL. Trimming took off 3 bases at V and 2 bases at J, with 5 bases between the two ends. The CDR3 is made up of 14 amino acids. CDR3 in amino acids: CASSHRAGANVLTF. In DNA, the CDR3 is TGCGCCAGCAGCCACAGGGCTGGGGCCAACGTCCTGACTTTC.

V gene TRBV9 combines with J gene TRBJ2-1, with D maybe TRBD2 (5 bases). Germline V lookup: CDR1 SGDLS, CDR2 YYNGEE. V dropped 0 bases and J dropped 6 bases, with 7 bases sitting between them. CDR3 length: 13 amino acids. CDR3 DNA sequence: TGTGCCAGCAGCGTAGCTCGGGGCAATGAGCAGTTCTTC. This sequence encodes CASSVARGNEQFF.

The rearrangement links TRBV19 to TRBJ1-5; 7 positions agree with TRBD1. This CDR3 region has 15 residues. The germline gives CDR1 LNHDA, CDR2 SQIVND (reference sequence). The trim removed 5 bases at V and 0 bases at J, leaving 4 bases unmatched. For the CDR3, the DNA is TGTGCCAGTAGTGACAGGGTCCATAGCAATCAGCCCCAGCATTTT. As protein: CASSDRVHSNQPQHF. The complete variable domain, with remaining parts taken from reference TRBV19 and TRBJ1-5, reads DGGITQSPKYLFRKEGQNVTLSCEQNLNHDAMYWYRQDPGQGLRLIYYSQIVNDFQKGDIAEGYSVSREKKESFPLTVTSAQKNPTAFYLCASSDRVHSNQPQHFGDGTRLSIL.

V gene TRBV19 combines with J gene TRBJ1-5, with a tentative D call TRBD1 (6 bases). The CDR3 loop spans 14 amino acids. Trimming removed 5 bases from V and 5 bases from J, with 13 bases in between. Germline lookup yields CDR1 LNHDA and CDR2 SQIVND (reference sequence). In DNA, the CDR3 is TGTGCCAGTAGTTTAGGGGGGGGAGATCAGCCCCAGCATTTT. Protein product: CASSLGGGDQPQHF.

This chain uses TRBV13 with TRBJ1-5; D is uncertain. The V and J ends lost 0 bases and 7 bases respectively, with 19 bases between them. The germline V gene encodes CDR1 PRHDT and CDR2 FYEKMQ (reference sequence). The CDR3 is 17 residues long. The CDR3 loop is CASSLGAGGRKGQPQHF. DNA for the CDR3: TGTGCCAGCAGCTTAGGGGCGGGTGGGCGAAAAGGACAGCCCCAGCATTTT.

The rearrangement joins TRBV2 to TRBJ2-7, with unresolved D. V shed 8 bases and J shed 3 bases, with 8 bases lying between them. Per the germline V gene, CDR1 is SNHLY and CDR2 is FYNNEI. This CDR3 region has 11 residues. The CDR3 loop reads CASGYFYEQYF. The CDR3 coding sequence is TGTGCCAGCGGGTATTTCTACGAGCAGTACTTC.

The rearrangement joins TRBV19 to TRBJ1-4; D may be TRBD1 (6 bases). The V gene's germline CDR1 is LNHDA and CDR2 SQIVND (reference sequence). V was pared by 8 bases and J by 2 bases, with 18 bases between. The length of the CDR3 is 16 residues. The CDR3 DNA is TGTGCCAGTCAGCAGGGGTCGGGAAGGACTAATGAAAAACTGTTTTTT. This encodes CASQQGSGRTNEKLFF.

The chain combines TRBV27 with TRBJ2-1, with D possibly TRBD2 on 6 matching bases. Deletions cut 6 bases from V and 8 bases from J, with 17 bases between. Germline V CDR1 and CDR2: MNHEY, SMNVEV (reference sequence). CDR3 length: 14 amino acids. The CDR3 loop is CASRVLAGWHEQFF. CDR3 DNA sequence: TGTGCCAGCAGAGTACTAGCAGGGTGGCATGAGCAGTTCTTC.

The rearrangement joins TRBV28 to TRBJ1-2, with TRBD1 matching over 9 bases. The CDR3 is 16 amino acids. J lost 5 bases, V lost 6 bases, and 13 bases had no gene match. From germline, CDR1 is MDHEN and CDR2 SYDVKM. CDR3 DNA: TGTGCCAGCAGACAAACAGGGGGCGATGGATTTTATGGCTACACCTTC. Its protein is CASRQTGGDGFYGYTF.

This chain connects TRBV2 to TRBJ2-3; no firm D call. The CDR3 totals 12 residues. V shed 4 bases and J shed 2 bases, with 4 bases lying between them. In germline, CDR1 is SNHLY, CDR2 FYNNEI. The CDR3 protein is CASSGFTDTQYF. CDR3 in DNA: TGTGCCAGCAGTGGGTTCACAGATACGCAGTATTTT.

The chain joins TRBV19 to TRBJ2-2, with unresolved D. The germline gives CDR1 LNHDA, CDR2 SQIVND (reference sequence). With 7 bases removed from V and 6 bases from J, the gap between germline ends came to 12 bases. CDR3 length: 13 amino acids. Here the CDR3 DNA reads TGTGCCAGTATAGCTGGGTTGGCCGGGGAGCTGTTTTTT. As protein: CASIAGLAGELFF.

This clone has a single count. This chain connects TRBV5-5 to TRBJ1-1, with D maybe TRBD1 (5 bases). Trimming left V 1 base short and J 5 bases short, with 18 bases between. Germline-derived CDR1 and CDR2 are SGHKS and YYEKEE (reference sequence). The CDR3 is 16 amino acids. CDR3 in amino acids: CASSLTGTYRETEAFF. As DNA, the CDR3 is TGTGCCAGCAGCTTGACGGGGACTTATAGGGAGACTGAAGCTTTCTTT.

The chain recombines TRBV5-4 with TRBJ2-1; 7 bases are shared with TRBD2. Trimming took 2 bases from V and 8 from J; bases not matched to a gene: 10. The CDR3 spans 15 residues. Germline CDR1 SGHNT, CDR2 YYREEE (reference sequence). This CDR3 reads CASSFTLAVSDEQFF. In DNA form, the CDR3 reads TGTGCCAGCAGCTTTACCCTAGCGGTTAGCGATGAGCAGTTCTTC.